The 15 T cell receptor beta chains below all came from one sample that was sequenced in a study of T cell responses to AZD1222 COVID-19 vaccine. The repertoire was sequenced with immunoSEQ multiplex PCR; TCRdb's copy has only in-frame clones and lacks some. The sample contains approximately 140,000 clones, roughly nine tenths of which appear only once. Sequencing used peripheral blood, obtained 28 days after the second AZD1222 dose. Source of these receptors: an adult who received the AZD1222 COVID-19 vaccine.

There are a few counts of this clone. The rearrangement joins TRBV6-2 or TRBV6-3 to TRBJ2-7; 10 bases agree with TRBD2. V shed 5 bases, J shed 6 bases, and the junction held 10 bases outside the gene matches. From germline, CDR1 is MNHEY and CDR2 SVGEGT. The CDR3 is 15 amino acids. The CDR3 is CASSKPTSGDTEQYF. For the CDR3, the DNA is TGTGCCAGCAGTAAGCCTACTAGCGGGGACACCGAGCAGTACTTC.

The chain employs TRBV30 and TRBJ2-2, with D possibly matching TRBD2 (7 bases). Trimming stripped 5 bases from V and 6 bases from J, with 16 bases between. This CDR3 comprises 14 residues. Per the germline V gene, CDR1 is GTSNPN and CDR2 is SVGIG (reference sequence). The CDR3 sequence is CAWLEGGRSGELFF. In nucleotides, the CDR3 is TGTGCCTGGTTAGAGGGGGGGAGGTCCGGGGAGCTGTTTTTT.

This clone was counted once. V is TRBV7-8 and J is TRBJ2-5, with 12 positions matching TRBD2. This CDR3 is 20 amino acids long. Per the germline V gene, CDR1 is SGHVS and CDR2 is FQNEAQ. V dropped 4 bases and J dropped 5; count of bases not matched to a gene: 20. CDR3 loop: CASSWRQGDPTSGGRETQYF. The DNA of the CDR3 is TGTGCCAGCAGCTGGAGACAGGGGGACCCGACTAGCGGGGGTAGGGAGACCCAGTACTTC.

The chain recombines TRBV18 with TRBJ2-5, with 9 bases aligning to TRBD2. The length of the CDR3 is 16 residues. Germline V gene lookup returns CDR1 KGHSH and CDR2 LQKENI. The J segment lost 1 base and the V segment lost 3 bases, leaving 6 bases of the junction unmatched. The CDR3 DNA sequence: TGTGCCAGCTCACCGCTTAGCGGGGGCACCCAAGAGACCCAGTACTTC. This encodes CASSPLSGGTQETQYF.

This chain links TRBV11-3 with TRBJ1-2; D is unresolved. Trimming shortened V by 1 base and J by 1 base, and 7 bases separated the two germline ends. Germline lookup yields CDR1 SGHNT and CDR2 YENEEA. The CDR3 length is 14 residues. The CDR3 region has the DNA TGTGCCAGCAGCTTAGCGGCGGATAACTATGGCTACACCTTC. Its protein product is CASSLAADNYGYTF.

This chain uses TRBV7-9 with TRBJ1-2, with 9 positions matching TRBD1. Trimming at V came to 5 bases and at J to 6 bases, leaving 10 bases not matched to a gene. This CDR3 spans 15 amino acids. The germline V gene has CDR1 SEHNR and CDR2 FQNEAQ (reference sequence). The CDR3 protein is CASSPPGQGLHGYTF. CDR3 nucleotide sequence: TGTGCCAGCAGCCCCCCGGGACAGGGTTTGCATGGCTACACCTTC.

The V and J genes are TRBV15 and TRBJ2-7, with 7 nucleotides matching TRBD1. Germline loops: CDR1 LNHNV, CDR2 YYDKDF (reference sequence). There are 14 residues in the CDR3. V trimming: 3 bases; J trimming: 0 bases; junction bases outside the gene matches: 2. The DNA of the CDR3 is TGTGCCACCAGCAGGGACAGGAGCTCCTACGAGCAGTACTTC. It encodes CATSRDRSSYEQYF.

The J gene is TRBJ2-1, the V gene TRBV9, with D maybe TRBD1 (5 bases). The CDR3 is 15 residues long. The germline gives CDR1 SGDLS, CDR2 YYNGEE. V was shortened by 3 bases and J by 5 bases, with 15 bases between the two germline ends. CDR3 in amino acids: CASSARQNQDNEQFF. CDR3 DNA sequence: TGTGCCAGCAGCGCGAGACAGAACCAAGACAATGAGCAGTTCTTC.

The V and J genes are TRBV5-1 and TRBJ2-2, with a possible D match to TRBD2 (6 bases). CDR3 length: 17 amino acids. V was cut by 3 bases and J by 2 bases, with 17 bases left in between. The V gene's germline CDR1 is SGHRS and CDR2 YFSETQ. The CDR3: CASSSLDGRGNTGELFF. The DNA of the CDR3 is TGCGCCAGCAGCTCCCTAGACGGGAGAGGTAACACCGGGGAGCTGTTTTTT.

This clone was counted between two and nine times. The chain is built from TRBV7-2 and TRBJ2-7; D possibly corresponds to TRBD1 (7 bases). Germline-derived CDR1 and CDR2 are SGHTA and FQGNSA. The CDR3 has 16 residues. V dropped 0 bases and J dropped 5 bases, with 17 bases sitting between them. The CDR3 nucleotides are TGTGCCAGCAGCTTAGCCGGAGGGGGCTTGGTAAACGAGCAGTACTTC. This sequence encodes CASSLAGGGLVNEQYF.

V gene TRBV6-1 combines with J gene TRBJ1-2, with a weak D call TRBD1 (5 bases). The CDR3 totals 15 residues. Trimming cost V 0 bases and J 3 bases, with 11 bases left between them. Looked up from germline, CDR1 is MNHNS and CDR2 is SASEGT. The CDR3 sequence: CASSEAPGGDYGYTF. CDR3 sequence (DNA): TGTGCCAGCAGTGAAGCGCCTGGGGGAGACTATGGCTACACCTTC.

Comments on this clone: The junction shows a germline mismatch at one end, possibly a read error. The DNA for the CDR3 is TGTGCTAGCAGTCAAATACTAGCGGGGTCCTACAATGAGCAGTTCTTC. Translating it yields CASSQILAGSYNEQFF. The J gene is TRBJ2-1, the V gene TRBV7-7; the match to TRBD2 covers 10 bases. The CDR3 consists of 16 residues. The germline V gene has CDR1 SSHAT and CDR2 FNYEAQ (reference sequence).

There are a few counts of this clone. The chain is built from TRBV21-1 and TRBJ2-1; the D call TRBD2 from the table was never checked on the DNA. TRBV21-1 is flagged as a pseudogene. CDR3 length equals 14 residues. CDR3 nucleotides: TGTGCCAGCAGCAGAGGACTAGCTTACAATGAGCAGTTCTTC. Translated: CASSRGLAYNEQFF.

The chain is built from TRBV4-1 and TRBJ1-3; D is undetermined. The CDR3 contains 13 residues. V lost 8 bases to trimming and J lost 0 bases, with 8 bases between them. The germline V gene encodes CDR1 MGHRA and CDR2 YSYEKL. The CDR3 protein is CASAPSSGNTIYF. CDR3 bases: TGCGCCAGCGCACCTAGCTCTGGAAACACCATATATTTT.

This sequence joins TRBV9 and TRBJ2-5; TRBD1 matches 8 bases. Trimming cost V 2 bases and J 0 bases; bases outside gene matches: 6. The CDR3 length is 16 residues. Germline assignment: CDR1 SGDLS and CDR2 YYNGEE. The CDR3 DNA reads as TGTGCCAGCAGCGTTGGGACAGGAACTTACCAAGAGACCCAGTACTTC. This codes for CASSVGTGTYQETQYF.